The rows below give T cell receptor beta chains drawn from one sample of a study of human T cells and chemical hapten exposure. Each CDR3 protein gets one entry after TCRdb re-called the RACE reads with MiXCR. The data hold tens of thousands of distinct CDR3 sequences, with approximately 10% observed a single time. The starting material was whole blood, obtained in connection with sensitization to the hapten diphenylcyclopropenone (DPC). The receptors come from a woman aged 25 to 45 with alopecia areata. Some clones in this sample may be carry-over from other donors' samples. The conserved cysteine and the conserved F or W are not part of the CDR3 here. Fields, in order: J gene, V gene, CDR3 protein.

TRBJ2-1	TRBV6-2/TRBV6-3	ASSAANEQF
TRBJ2-2	TRBV7-3	ASSLLSNTGELF
TRBJ1-4	TRBV6-5	ASSYQGGGAANEKLF
TRBJ1-6	TRBV28	ASKLQGLSPLH
TRBJ2-1	TRBV14	ASSQVVDHEQF
TRBJ2-3	TRBV2	ASWSRRKADTQY
TRBJ1-1	TRBV6-1	AIPGEGAVTEAF
TRBJ2-7	TRBV3-1	ASSLDSTGGRGQY
TRBJ2-7	TRBV2	ASSDPDLVSYEQY
TRBJ2-1	TRBV10-2	ASSDMGGPTNNEQF
TRBJ1-3	TRBV7-2	ASSKSGTVASGNTIY
TRBJ2-2	TRBV4-2	ASSRTAAGSNTGELF
TRBJ2-3	TRBV10-3	AISANLGGKPTDTQY
TRBJ2-7	TRBV6-1	ASTTVRANRDRYYEQY
TRBJ2-1	TRBV4-2	ASSLGTSGNYNEQF
TRBJ2-7	TRBV7-2	ASSSAGSYEQY
TRBJ1-1	TRBV7-9	ASSLVLSGTEAF
TRBJ2-2	TRBV7-2	ASGVRQGGTGELF
TRBJ2-7	TRBV3-1	ASSPSGLVTEQY
TRBJ1-5	TRBV6-2/TRBV6-3	ASSYLGQVNQPQH
TRBJ2-1	TRBV11-2	ASSLAPGYNEQF
TRBJ2-3	TRBV10-3	AITPGVTSTDTQY
TRBJ1-5	TRBV7-2	ASSRDRGSQPQH
TRBJ2-1	TRBV11-2	ASSLDHRIGSSYNEQF
TRBJ2-1	TRBV19	ASREAGTPEEF
TRBJ2-7	TRBV28	ASRGTGTPYEQY
TRBJ2-7	TRBV9	ASSLGTSSPSYEQY
TRBJ1-5	TRBV12-3/TRBV12-4	ASSLSSRGEKPQH
TRBJ1-2	TRBV4-1	ASSPVSVDNYGYT
TRBJ2-4	TRBV29-1	SVETSGGDIQY
TRBJ1-1	TRBV27	ASGRQGGEAF
TRBJ2-2	TRBV7-2	ASSVPGQRSTGELF
TRBJ2-7	TRBV30	AWAGGLYEQY
TRBJ2-5	TRBV5-1	ATRTGSTSGETQY
TRBJ2-3	TRBV11-2	ASTLLGTDTQY
TRBJ1-1	TRBV5-1	ASSRGFANTEAF
TRBJ1-2	TRBV7-6	ASSLGHPGDYGYT
TRBJ1-5	TRBV4-1	ASSQISSYNQPQH
TRBJ2-1	TRBV14	ASSQDGVEEQF
TRBJ2-5	TRBV3-1	ASSQDPAEETQY
TRBJ2-3	TRBV11-2	ASSQQGLHTDTQY
TRBJ1-1	TRBV7-6	ASIPGGTGATEAF
TRBJ1-1	TRBV6-1	ASSEVAGRNSEAF
TRBJ1-2	TRBV20-1	SAPDSLGYGYT
TRBJ2-3	TRBV7-6	ASSSTTSGGAREY
TRBJ2-7	TRBV28	ASSYGGAPYEQY
TRBJ2-7	TRBV10-3	AISAREAYEQY
TRBJ2-1	TRBV5-1	ASTFDGEGEQF
TRBJ1-3	TRBV28	ANRPFQGLKRNTIY